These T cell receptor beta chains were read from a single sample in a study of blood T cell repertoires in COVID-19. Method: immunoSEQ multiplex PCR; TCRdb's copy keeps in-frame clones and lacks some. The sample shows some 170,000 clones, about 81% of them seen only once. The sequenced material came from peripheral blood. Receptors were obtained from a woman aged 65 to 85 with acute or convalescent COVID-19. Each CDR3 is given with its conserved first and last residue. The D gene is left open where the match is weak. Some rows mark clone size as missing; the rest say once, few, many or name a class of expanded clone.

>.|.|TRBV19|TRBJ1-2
CASSIEAGYGYTF
TGTGCCAGTAGTATTGAAGCAGGCTATGGCTACACCTTC
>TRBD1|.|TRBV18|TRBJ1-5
CASSPIPVGQGGNQPQHF
TGTGCCAGCTCACCGATCCCAGTCGGACAGGGCGGCAATCAGCCCCAGCATTTT
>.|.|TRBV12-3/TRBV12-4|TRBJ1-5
CASSLGGPIQHF
TGTGCCAGCAGTTTAGGTGGGCCGATCCAGCATTTT
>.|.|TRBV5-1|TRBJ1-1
CASSPDSDRNTEAFF
TGCGCCAGCAGTCCAGATTCAGACAGAAACACTGAAGCTTTCTTT
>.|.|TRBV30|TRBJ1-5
CAWSSGGRIGNQPQHF
TGTGCCTGGAGTTCGGGCGGGAGGATTGGCAATCAGCCCCAGCATTTT
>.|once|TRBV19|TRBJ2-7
CASSITGSGEQYF
TGTGCCAGTAGTATTACGGGGTCGGGAGAGCAGTACTTC
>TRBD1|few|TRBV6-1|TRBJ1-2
CASSEVPSGQGSGYTF
TGTGCCAGCAGTGAAGTTCCCTCGGGACAGGGTTCTGGCTACACCTTC
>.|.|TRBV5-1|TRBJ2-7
CASSLGFQYPYEQYF
TGCGCCAGCAGCTTGGGATTCCAGTACCCCTACGAGCAGTACTTC
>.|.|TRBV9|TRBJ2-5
CASSGTPSGETQYF
TGTGCCAGCTCCGGGACACCGAGCGGAGAGACCCAGTACTTC
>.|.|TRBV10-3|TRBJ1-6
CAIGDIPLNSPLHF
TGTGCCATCGGGGACATACCGTTGAATTCACCCCTCCACTTT
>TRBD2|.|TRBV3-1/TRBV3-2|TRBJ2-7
CASSQDGRGAPLEQYF
TGTGCCAGCAGCCAAGATGGGCGGGGGGCCCCTCTCGAGCAGTACTTC
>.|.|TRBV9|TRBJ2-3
CASSVGIAPSTDTQYF
TGTGCCAGCAGCGTAGGGATAGCACCGAGCACAGATACGCAGTATTTT
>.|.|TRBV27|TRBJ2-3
CASSFSNTDTQYF
TGTGCCAGCAGTTTCAGTAACACAGATACGCAGTATTTT
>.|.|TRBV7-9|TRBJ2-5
CASSLAVARGGETQYF
TGTGCCAGCAGCTTAGCGGTTGCTAGAGGGGGAGAGACCCAGTACTTC
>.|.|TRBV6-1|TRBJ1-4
CAVRQWEKLFF
TGTGCCGTCCGCCAGTGGGAAAAACTGTTTTTT
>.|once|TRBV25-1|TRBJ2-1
CASSESPGFKAENEQFF
TGTGCCAGCAGTGAATCCCCGGGTTTTAAGGCTGAAAATGAGCAGTTCTTC
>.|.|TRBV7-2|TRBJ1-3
CASSFERSGNTIYF
TGTGCCAGCAGCTTTGAGAGGTCTGGAAACACCATATATTTT
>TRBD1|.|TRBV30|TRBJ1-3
CAWSPRGNFGNTIYF
TGTGCCTGGAGTCCCAGGGGGAATTTTGGAAACACCATATATTTT
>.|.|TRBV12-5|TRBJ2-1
CASGPWGGNSGEQFF
TGTGCTAGTGGTCCGTGGGGCGGAAATTCGGGTGAGCAGTTCTTC
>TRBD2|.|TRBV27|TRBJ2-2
CASSLILAGGPTGELFF
TGTGCCAGCAGTCTAATTTTAGCGGGAGGGCCGACCGGGGAGCTGTTTTTT
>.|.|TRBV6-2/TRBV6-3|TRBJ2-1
CASSYSTGSPLNEQFF
TGTGCCAGCAGTTACTCGACCGGGAGCCCCCTCAATGAGCAGTTCTTC
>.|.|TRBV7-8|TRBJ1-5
CASSIVINQPQHF
TGTGCCAGCAGCATCGTTATTAATCAGCCCCAGCATTTT
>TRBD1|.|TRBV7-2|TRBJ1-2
CASSLANRGRVYGYTF
TGTGCCAGCAGCTTAGCGAACAGGGGGCGCGTCTATGGCTACACCTTC
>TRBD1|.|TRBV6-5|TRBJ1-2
CASRRDRGNYGYTF
TGTGCCAGCAGGAGGGACAGGGGCAACTATGGCTACACCTTC
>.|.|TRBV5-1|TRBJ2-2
CASSLSQTTGELFF
TGCGCCAGCAGCTTATCACAGACGACCGGGGAGCTGTTTTTT
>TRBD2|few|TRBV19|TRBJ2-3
CASSIAGLVTDTQYF
TGTGCCAGTAGTATAGCCGGACTAGTCACAGATACGCAGTATTTT
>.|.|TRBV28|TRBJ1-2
CASETGASNYGYTF
TGTGCCAGTGAAACAGGAGCCTCTAACTATGGCTACACCTTC
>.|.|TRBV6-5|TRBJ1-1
CASSYSGLLGNTEAFF
TGTGCCAGCAGTTACTCGGGACTTCTGGGGAACACTGAAGCTTTCTTT
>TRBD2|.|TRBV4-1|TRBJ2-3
CASSHRAGGGTDTQYF
TGCGCCAGCAGCCATAGAGCGGGAGGAGGAACAGATACGCAGTATTTT
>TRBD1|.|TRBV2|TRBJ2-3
CASTLGQGRTDTQYF
TGTGCCAGCACCCTCGGACAGGGTAGGACAGATACGCAGTATTTT
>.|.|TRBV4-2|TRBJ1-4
CASSQVQTNEKLFF
TGTGCCAGCAGCCAAGTCCAAACTAATGAAAAACTGTTTTTT
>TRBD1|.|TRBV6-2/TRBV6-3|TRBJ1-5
CASSDRQGWIPQHF
TGTGCCAGCAGTGACAGACAGGGATGGATCCCCCAGCATTTT
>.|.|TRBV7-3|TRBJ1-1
CASSLYGTNTEAFF
TGTGCCAGCAGCTTATATGGCACGAACACTGAAGCTTTCTTT